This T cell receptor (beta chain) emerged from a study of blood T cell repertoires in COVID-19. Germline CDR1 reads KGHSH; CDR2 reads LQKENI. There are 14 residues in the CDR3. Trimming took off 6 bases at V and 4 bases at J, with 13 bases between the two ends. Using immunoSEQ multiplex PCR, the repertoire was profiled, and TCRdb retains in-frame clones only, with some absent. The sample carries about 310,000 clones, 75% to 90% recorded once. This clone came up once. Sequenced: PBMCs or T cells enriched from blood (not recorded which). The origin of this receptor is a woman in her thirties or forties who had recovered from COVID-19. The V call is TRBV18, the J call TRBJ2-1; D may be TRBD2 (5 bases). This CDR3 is CASSRSAGYNEQFF. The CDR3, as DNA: TGTGCCAGCTCGCGCAGCGCGGGTTACAATGAGCAGTTCTTC.